This T cell receptor (beta chain) came from a study of blood T cell repertoires in COVID-19. Study background: Samples representing acute and convalescent COVID-19 were sourced from the United States, Italy and Spain. PBMCs, B-cell-depleted T cells, or T cells were the source of the cDNA or gDNA that made up the material.

The CDR3 spans 15 residues. Germline CDR1 reads SGHTA; CDR2 reads FQGNSA. Trimming removed 2 bases from V and 6 bases from J, with 14 bases in between. Per the authors' pipeline: By means of reference gene primer amplification, nucleated cell counts were estimated. The assay was immunoSEQ multiplex PCR, and TCRdb's table has in-frame clones only and misses some. The DNA gave D and trimming, while V, J and clone size come from that table. The table lists around 60,000 clones, more than 90% of them singletons, with 2% to 2.5% in the top ten. The clonotype originates from a man between 60 and 75 years old with acute or convalescent COVID-19. Input material: peripheral blood. The rearrangement links TRBV7-2 to TRBJ2-1; D perhaps matches TRBD1 (6 bases). The CDR3 region is CASSLSRGSGNEQFF. Written as DNA, the CDR3 is TGTGCCAGCAGCTTATCCAGGGGCAGCGGCAATGAGCAGTTCTTC.